The 6 T cell receptor beta chains presented below share a single source sample, sequenced in a study of T cells expressing NK-cell markers (dated by TCRdb to between 2020 and 2021). Libraries were prepared through 5' RACE. Sequencing instrument: Illumina HiSeq 2000. After the reads were reprocessed by TCRdb, one entry was made per CDR3 protein sequence, with no DNA. The sample's own table lists some 500,000 distinct CDR3 sequences. 1.4% to 1.5% of the sample is held by the ten biggest clonotypes. Material: blood T cells: a sorted CD56 or NKG2C T cell subset, CD4+ or CD8+ T cells, or bulk PBMC T cells (not recorded which). The receptors originated from a woman aged 45-59 years in good health. Donor details come from another sample of the same person, matched by shared clones.

The chain carries TRBV2 and TRBJ1-2. The CDR3 covers 13 residues. The germline V gene encodes CDR1 SNHLY and CDR2 FYNNEI. CDR3 region: CASSERVNYGYTF.

The chain combines TRBV11-2 with TRBJ2-3; TCRdb lists TRBD1, though no DNA is available to test this call. The CDR3 consists of 13 residues. From germline, CDR1 is SGHAT and CDR2 FQNNGV. CDR3 loop: CASTRDFTDTQYF.

The chain carries TRBV5-1 and TRBJ2-5; lacking DNA, the TRBD1 call made by TCRdb goes unchecked. Per germline, CDR1 SGHRS and CDR2 YFSETQ. The CDR3 sequence is 14 residues long. The CDR3 is CASSFGPGGETQYF. Complete variable domain (other parts from reference TRBV5-1 and TRBJ2-5): KAGVTQTPRYLIKTRGQQVTLSCSPISGHRSVSWYQQTPGQGLQFLFEYFSETQRNKGNFPGRFSGRQFSNSRSEMNVSTLELGDSALYLCASSFGPGGETQYFGPGTRLLVL.

The gene calls are TRBV11-3 and TRBJ2-3; TCRdb designates TRBD2, a call that cannot be tested without DNA. The CDR3 runs 18 residues. Germline CDR1 SGHNT, CDR2 YENEEA. The chain's CDR3 is CASSLDPALADYTDTQYF.

CDR3 sequence reads: CSARAGTAQQPQHF. The V gene is TRBV20-1, the J gene TRBJ1-5; TCRdb's D call of TRBD1 is untestable without DNA. The CDR3 contains 14 residues. Germline V lookup: CDR1 DFQATT, CDR2 SNEGSKA (reference sequence).

The rearrangement joins TRBV5-1 to TRBJ2-7; TCRdb's D gene call, TRBD1, goes unchecked for lack of DNA. Germline values: CDR1 SGHRS, CDR2 YFSETQ. The CDR3 totals 15 residues. The CDR3: CASSFVTGQGYEQYF.